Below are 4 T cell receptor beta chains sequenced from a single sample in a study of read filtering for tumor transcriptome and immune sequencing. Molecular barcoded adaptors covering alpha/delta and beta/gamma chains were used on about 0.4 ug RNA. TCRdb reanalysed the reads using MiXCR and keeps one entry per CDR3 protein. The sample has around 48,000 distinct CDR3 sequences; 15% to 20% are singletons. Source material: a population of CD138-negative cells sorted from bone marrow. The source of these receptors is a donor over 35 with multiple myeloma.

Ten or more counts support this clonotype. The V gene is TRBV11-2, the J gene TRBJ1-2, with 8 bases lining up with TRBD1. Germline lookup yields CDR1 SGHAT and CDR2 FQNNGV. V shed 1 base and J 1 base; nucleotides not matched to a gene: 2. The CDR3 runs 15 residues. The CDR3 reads CASSLGQGINYGYTF. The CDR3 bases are TGTGCCAGCAGCTTAGGACAGGGGATTAACTATGGCTACACCTTC.

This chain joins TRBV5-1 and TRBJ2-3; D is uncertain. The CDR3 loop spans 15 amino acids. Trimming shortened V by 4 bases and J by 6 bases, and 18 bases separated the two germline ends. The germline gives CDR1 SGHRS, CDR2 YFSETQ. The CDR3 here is CASSLVGSSRDTQYF. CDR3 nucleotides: TGCGCCAGCAGCCTGGTTGGTTCATCTAGGGATACGCAGTATTTT.

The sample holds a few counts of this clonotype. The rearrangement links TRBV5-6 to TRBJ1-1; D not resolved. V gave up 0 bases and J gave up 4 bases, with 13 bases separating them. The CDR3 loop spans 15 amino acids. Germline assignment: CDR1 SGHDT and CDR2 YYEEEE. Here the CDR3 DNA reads TGTGCCAGCAGCTTGGTTTCGGCAGGCCTCACTGAAGCTTTCTTT. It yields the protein CASSLVSAGLTEAFF. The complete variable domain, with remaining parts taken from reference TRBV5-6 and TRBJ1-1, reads DAGVTQSPTHLIKTRGQQVTLRCSPKSGHDTVSWYQQALGQGPQFIFQYYEEEERQRGNFPDRFSGHQFPNYSSELNVNALLLGDSALYLCASSLVSAGLTEAFFGQGTRLTVV.

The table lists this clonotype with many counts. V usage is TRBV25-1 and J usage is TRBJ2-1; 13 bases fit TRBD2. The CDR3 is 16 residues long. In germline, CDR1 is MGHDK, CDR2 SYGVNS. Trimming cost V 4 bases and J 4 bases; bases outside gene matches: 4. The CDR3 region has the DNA TGTGCCAGCAGTGGTACTAGCGGGAGGGCATACAATGAGCAGTTCTTC. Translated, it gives CASSGTSGRAYNEQFF.